This T cell receptor (beta chain) was sequenced during a study of memory CD8 T cells in hepatitis C reinfection. Overall study context: Peak reinfection sampling occurred 3 to 8 weeks after detected reinfection. Whole-study results and caveats: Only a few donors prevented definitive conclusions about public clonotypes.

On this clone itself: What it binds is not known.

Only in-frame clones appear in the TCRdb table, and some are missing; sequencing was by immunoSEQ multiplex PCR. The sample holds over 35,000 clones, 88% seen once. The CDR3 sequence is 14 residues long. Germline V CDR1 and CDR2: MNHEY, SMNVEV (reference sequence). The V segment lost 5 bases and the J segment 3 bases; nucleotides outside the gene matches: 3. Regarding time point: peak reinfection, 3 to 8 weeks after reinfection detection. Sorted cells were sequenced directly ex vivo without any in vitro expansion. People who inject drugs from Montreal's HEPCO study were the donors. Total naive CD8 T cells were sorted as viable CD3+ CD8+ CD45RO- cells from two donors.

The genes are TRBV27 and TRBJ2-2; the match to TRBD1 covers 7 bases. The sequence was collected from a man between 18 and 29 years old with hepatitis C virus infection. Sequenced material: naive CD8+ T cells sorted from blood. The CDR3 DNA follows: TGTGCCAGCAGTCCCGGGACAGACACCGGGGAGCTGTTTTTT. It translates to CASSPGTDTGELFF.